This TCR beta chain stems from a study of blood T cell repertoires in COVID-19 (TCRdb year 2020). At the level of the whole study: Samples covering the acute and convalescent phases of COVID-19 were provided by collaborators in the United States, Italy and Spain. The prospective study material was composed of cDNA or gDNA derived from T cells, B-cell-depleted T cells, or PBMCs. Subjects who had been exposed to COVID-19, were actively infected with it, or had recovered from it provided the deeply sampled blood TCRbeta repertoires that made up the dataset. A freely available public database, intended as a resource for researchers studying the immune response to SARS-CoV-2, is where the repertoires were released. The samples were drawn from the first 160 participants of the ongoing ImmuneRACE study and from 1,254 subjects provided by 6 global collaborators. Nearly every sample came with metadata listing a de-identified subject ID, COVID-19 status, age in years and sex. Where available, HLA class I and class II types were obtained from metadata supplied by the sample provider rather than from assay-based typing. The paper as a whole reports these results and caveats: Clinical and demographic metadata were provided uncurated, with the amount varying by source and participant.

Each collaborating institution followed its own protocols to collect whole blood in K2EDTA tubes. For TCRbeta analysis, collaborators shipped samples as frozen whole blood, isolated PBMCs, or DNA extracted from either of those sample types. The CDR3 has 15 amino acids, counting the end cysteine and phenylalanine. The DNA shown is the 45-base CDR3, in frame from base 1. From the germline V gene, CDR1 is SGHVS and CDR2 is FNYEAQ. V is trimmed back by 3 bases and J by 7 bases, and the junction contains 10 bases that no gene match accounts for. The immunoSEQ Assay, a bias-controlled multiplex PCR, was used to amplify TCRbeta CDR3 regions from genomic DNA. The authors' pipeline ran thus. Within the assay, amplification of reference gene primers was used to estimate how many nucleated cells each sample contained. Sequence reads were collapsed and filtered to measure the absolute abundance of every unique TCRbeta CDR3 rearrangement. For each sample, productive Simpson clonality was calculated as the square root of Simpson's diversity index across productive rearrangements. Here the immuneACCESS table is served through TCRdb, limited to in-frame sequences with V and J called. Missing clones are a known gap in these copies; in checked studies unresolved V genes cover under half, and the rest lacks a known reason. That table is the source of V, J and clone size, and D and trimming were worked out from the DNA. Counted in this sample were 130,000 to 150,000 clones; 80% to 90% of them appeared once. 6.5% to 8.5% of the sample goes to the ten largest clones.

With regard to this clone: Its recognized antigen is unknown. Per-nucleotide qualities are absent, and no much larger clonotype sits a single base away.

The clonotype was recovered from a human donor with acute or convalescent COVID-19. The donor label of this sample is uncertain. Sequencing was done on a sample of peripheral blood. The rearrangement combines TRBV7-6 with TRBJ1-2; TRBD1 matches 8 bases in the middle. The DNA sequence reads TGTGCCAGCAGCTTGGGAGGACAGGGAACGGTTGGCTACACCTTC. This sequence encodes CASSLGGQGTVGYTF.